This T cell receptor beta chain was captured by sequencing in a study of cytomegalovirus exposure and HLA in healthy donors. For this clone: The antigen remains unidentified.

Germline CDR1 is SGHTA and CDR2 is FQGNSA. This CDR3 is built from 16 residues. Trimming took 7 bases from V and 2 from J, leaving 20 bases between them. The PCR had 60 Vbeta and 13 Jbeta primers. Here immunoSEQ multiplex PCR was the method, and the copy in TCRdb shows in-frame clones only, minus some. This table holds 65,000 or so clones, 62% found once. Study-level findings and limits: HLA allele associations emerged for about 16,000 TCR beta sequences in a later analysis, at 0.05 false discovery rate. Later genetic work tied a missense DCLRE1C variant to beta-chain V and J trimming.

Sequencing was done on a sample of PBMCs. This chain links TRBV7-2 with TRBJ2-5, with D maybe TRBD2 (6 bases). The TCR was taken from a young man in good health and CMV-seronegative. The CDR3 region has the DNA TGTGCCAGCACCCGATCCGGGAGTCGGGTTCAAGAGACCCAGTACTTC. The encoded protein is CASTRSGSRVQETQYF.